The next 25 T cell receptor beta chains were all read from a single sample in a study of vaccination and CD4 T cells after COVID-19. The Oncomine TCR Beta short-read assay was what sequenced the DNA obtained from cultured CD4+ T cells. TCRdb reanalysed the PCR reads using MiXCR and keeps one entry per CDR3 protein. This sample carries some 16,000 distinct CDR3 sequences, about 53% of them seen once, and the ten largest clones take 3.5% to 4.5%. Their target antigens are unknown. The treatment was: roughly nine-day PBMC culture with coronavirus spike peptide pools or control peptides (ViraFEST assay). This sample comprised CD4+ T cells from blood, cultured in vitro, obtained before SARS-CoV-2 vaccination. Receptor source: a human donor who had recovered from COVID-19.

Here the CDR3 reads CASSGGQWETQYF. The CDR3 DNA sequence: TGTGCCAGCAGCGGGGGACAATGGGAGACCCAGTACTTC. This chain joins TRBV11-3 and TRBJ2-5; a weak D match, TRBD1 (6 bases). The CDR3 length is 13 residues. Deletions cut 5 bases from V and 5 bases from J, with 12 bases between. Germline loops: CDR1 SGHNT, CDR2 YENEEA.

This rearrangement joins TRBV24-1 to TRBJ2-3, with TRBD2 as a possible D gene (6 bases). V was trimmed by 5 bases and J by 5 bases, leaving 16 bases between them. From germline, CDR1 is KGHDR and CDR2 SFDVKD. This CDR3 spans 15 amino acids. The CDR3 loop reads CATSGVGGVGDTQYF. The CDR3 coding sequence is TGTGCCACCAGTGGAGTCGGGGGAGTGGGAGATACGCAGTATTTT.

This rearrangement joins TRBV20-1 to TRBJ2-7; TRBD1 or TRBD2 may be the D gene (5 bases each). The CDR3 loop spans 13 amino acids. CDR1 and CDR2 from the germline V gene are DFQATT and SNEGSKA (reference sequence). V lost 6 bases to trimming and J lost 2 bases, with 14 bases between them. The CDR3 region has the DNA TGCAGTGCCACCGGGGACCGAACCTACGAGCAGTACTTC. Translation gives CSATGDRTYEQYF.

In this sample, this clonotype turned up a few times. V is TRBV6-4 and J is TRBJ2-2, with D maybe TRBD1 (5 bases). The germline V gene has CDR1 MRHNA and CDR2 SNTAGT. The CDR3 runs to 14 residues. V was clipped by 4 bases and J by 1 base, with 7 bases between them. The CDR3 DNA follows: TGTGCCAGCAGTGTTCAGGGGAACACCGGGGAGCTGTTTTTT. Protein: CASSVQGNTGELFF.

The V and J genes are TRBV7-9 and TRBJ2-7; 11 bases match TRBD1. The CDR3 covers 14 residues. Germline CDR1 and CDR2: SEHNR and FQNEAQ (reference sequence). J gave up 5 bases and V 5 bases, and 5 bases lay outside the gene matches. CDR3 amino acids: CASSPWTGGNEQYF. In DNA, the CDR3 is TGTGCCAGCAGCCCCTGGACAGGGGGCAACGAGCAGTACTTC. The full variable domain, its missing parts supplied by reference TRBV7-9 and TRBJ2-7, is DTGVSQNPRHKITKRGQNVTFRCDPISEHNRLYWYRQTLGQGPEFLTYFQNEAQLEKSRLLSDRFSAERPKGSFSTLEIQRTEQGDSAMYLCASSPWTGGNEQYFGPGTRLTVT.

V usage is TRBV20-1 and J usage is TRBJ2-5, with a tentative D call TRBD1 (5 bases). The germline V gene encodes CDR1 DFQATT and CDR2 SNEGSKA (reference sequence). V shed 6 bases and J shed 2 bases, with 16 bases lying between them. The CDR3 totals 14 residues. The CDR3 sequence is CSAPPVQGQETQYF. The CDR3 DNA sequence: TGCAGTGCGCCCCCGGTCCAGGGACAAGAGACCCAGTACTTC.

The V call is TRBV7-2, the J call TRBJ2-5, with 9 bases aligning to TRBD2. With 5 bases clipped from V and 5 bases from J, the junction kept 9 bases outside the gene matches. CDR1 is SGHTA, CDR2 FQGNSA, per germline. The CDR3 has 15 residues. CDR3 DNA: TGTGCCAGCAGCCGAGCAGCGGGAGGAGGGGAGACCCAGTACTTC. Translation gives CASSRAAGGGETQYF.

CDR3 DNA sequence: TGTGCCTGGAGTGTCATGGATTACTATGGCTACACCTTC. It codes for CAWSVMDYYGYTF. The chain recombines TRBV30 with TRBJ1-2; D not certain. The germline CDR1 and CDR2 sequences are GTSNPN and SVGIG (reference sequence). Trimming took 0 bases from V and 3 from J, leaving 8 bases between them. The CDR3 has 13 amino acids.

CDR3 sequence (DNA): TGTGCCAGCAGTTACGCCGGGACCACCTACGAGCAGTACTTC. This translates into CASSYAGTTYEQYF. The chain has TRBV27 and TRBJ2-7; D might be TRBD1 or TRBD2, each matching 5 bases. CDR1 and CDR2 from the germline V gene are MNHEY and SMNVEV (reference sequence). V was cut by 4 bases and J by 2 bases, with 12 bases left in between. The CDR3 has 14 residues.

This chain links TRBV7-2 with TRBJ2-3; TRBD2 matches at 13 bases. CDR1 and CDR2 from the germline V gene are SGHTA and FQGNSA. J gave up 6 bases and V 5 bases, and 8 bases lay outside the gene matches. This CDR3 has 16 residues. CDR3 nucleotides: TGTGCCAGCAGCCCACCGGGACTAGCGGGATGGGATACGCAGTATTTT. As protein: CASSPPGLAGWDTQYF.

The chain links TRBV27 to TRBJ2-3; tentatively, D is TRBD1 (5 bases). Trimming took off 6 bases at V and 0 bases at J, with 10 bases between the two ends. CDR1 MNHEY and CDR2 SMNVEV come from the germline V gene (reference sequence). The CDR3 runs 14 residues. DNA of the CDR3: TGTGCCAGCAGAAGGACATCTAGCACAGATACGCAGTATTTT. It translates to CASRRTSSTDTQYF.

This rearrangement joins TRBV19 to TRBJ1-2; 8 bases are a match to TRBD1. V shed 6 bases, J shed 8 bases, and the junction held 5 bases outside the gene matches. Looked up from germline, CDR1 is LNHDA and CDR2 is SQIVND (reference sequence). This CDR3 is built from 12 residues. The CDR3 protein is CASSQGAWGYTF. For the CDR3, the DNA is TGTGCCAGTAGCCAGGGGGCGTGGGGCTACACCTTC.

This clonotype was recorded a few times. This rearrangement joins TRBV7-6 to TRBJ1-1, with TRBD1 as a possible D gene (5 bases). CDR3 length: 14 amino acids. Trimming cost V 2 bases and J 1 base, with 8 bases left between them. Germline V gene sequence: CDR1 SGHVS, CDR2 FNYEAQ. Here the CDR3 reads CASSLSGRNTEAFF. Written as DNA, the CDR3 is TGTGCCAGCAGCTTATCGGGGCGGAACACTGAAGCTTTCTTT.

The gene calls are TRBV6-5 and TRBJ1-2; weak D call: TRBD1 (5 bases). This CDR3 is built from 15 residues. The V end lost 4 bases, the J end lost 1 base, and 13 bases lay between the germline ends. Germline V gives CDR1 MNHEY, CDR2 SVGAGI. The CDR3 is CASSSLRAHNYGYTF. The DNA of the CDR3 is TGTGCCAGCAGTTCTCTCAGGGCGCATAACTATGGCTACACCTTC.

The rearrangement joins TRBV24-1 to TRBJ1-1; the D is unclear. The CDR3 totals 13 residues. The germline V and J ends were trimmed by 2 bases and 8 bases, with 11 bases remaining between them. The germline V gene has CDR1 KGHDR and CDR2 SFDVKD. CDR3 protein: CATSDSALQEAFF. The CDR3 DNA reads as TGTGCCACCAGTGATTCGGCTCTCCAAGAAGCTTTCTTT.

J is TRBJ1-2 and V is TRBV2; 11 positions agree with TRBD1. CDR1 SNHLY and CDR2 FYNNEI come from the germline V gene. The CDR3 extends over 18 amino acids. J lost 0 bases, V lost 7 bases, and 13 bases had no gene match. The CDR3 sequence: CASTMTPGQGASNYGYTF. The CDR3 nucleotides are TGTGCCAGCACAATGACCCCAGGACAGGGGGCGTCTAACTATGGCTACACCTTC.

The V and J genes are TRBV6-1 and TRBJ2-2; 10 nucleotides agree with TRBD1. J lost 0 bases, V lost 7 bases, and 2 bases had no gene match. This CDR3 spans 15 amino acids. In germline, CDR1 is MNHNS, CDR2 SASEGT. CDR3 coding DNA: TGTGCCAGCACCGGGACAGGGGCGAACACCGGGGAGCTGTTTTTT. Residues: CASTGTGANTGELFF.

The chain is built from TRBV30 and TRBJ1-2; possible D gene TRBD1, 5 bases. Trimming shortened V by 5 bases and J by 2 bases, and 6 bases separated the two germline ends. This CDR3 is built from 11 residues. CDR1 is GTSNPN, CDR2 SVGIG, per germline (reference sequence). Written as DNA, the CDR3 is TGTGCCTGGGAGGGGAACTATGGCTACACCTTC. Protein: CAWEGNYGYTF. Supplemented by reference TRBV30 and TRBJ1-2, the full variable domain reads SQTIHQWPATLVQPVGSPLSLECTVEGTSNPNLYWYRQAAGRGLQLLFYSVGIGQISSEVPQNLSASRPQDRQFILSSKKLLLSDSGFYLCAWEGNYGYTFGSGTRLTVV.

This clonotype was seen only a few times. The J gene is TRBJ1-4, the V gene TRBV20-1, with no clear D. Germline V CDR1 and CDR2: DFQATT, SNEGSKA (reference sequence). The ends were cut back, 0 bases at V and 10 bases at J, with 9 bases in the middle. The CDR3 spans 12 residues. The CDR3 DNA reads TGCAGTGCTAGAGATCTGGGATCAAAACTGTTTTTT. Encoded protein: CSARDLGSKLFF.

The CDR3 DNA follows: TGTGCCAGCAGTCCTACTGGGGGGACGGCTAACTATGGCTACACCTTC. It translates to CASSPTGGTANYGYTF. The chain couples TRBV2 to TRBJ1-2, with a weak D call TRBD1 (5 bases). CDR1 SNHLY and CDR2 FYNNEI come from the germline V gene. Deletions cut 5 bases from V and 0 bases from J, with 16 bases between. This CDR3 contains 16 residues.

This sequence joins TRBV10-2 and TRBJ2-1, with D unresolved. Germline V CDR1 and CDR2: WSHSY, SAAADI. Trimming shortened V by 8 bases and J by 7 bases, and 18 bases separated the two germline ends. The CDR3 extends over 14 amino acids. CDR3 in amino acids: CASREWPSSNEQFF. Written as DNA, the CDR3 is TGCGCCAGCCGCGAATGGCCCTCGTCGAATGAGCAGTTCTTC.

This clonotype has a handful of counts. This chain connects TRBV20-1 to TRBJ2-5, with 9 bases lining up with TRBD2. The CDR3 consists of 19 residues. Per the germline V gene, CDR1 is DFQATT and CDR2 is SNEGSKA (reference sequence). With 4 bases clipped from V and 0 bases from J, the junction kept 18 bases outside the gene matches. The CDR3 reads CSATSLGSGGTLNQETQYF. For the CDR3, the DNA is TGCAGTGCTACCTCCTTGGGGAGCGGGGGGACCCTTAACCAAGAGACCCAGTACTTC.

This clonotype occurred once. The chain recombines TRBV19 with TRBJ1-2, with D unresolved. This CDR3 contains 16 residues. V was trimmed by 1 base and J by 4 bases, leaving 16 bases between them. The germline CDR1 and CDR2 sequences are LNHDA and SQIVND (reference sequence). The CDR3 coding sequence is TGTGCCAGTAGTATAGCTCGCCGGCAGCTCTTCTATGGCTACACCTTC. Protein: CASSIARRQLFYGYTF.

The gene calls are TRBV20-1 and TRBJ1-1, with 9 nucleotides matching TRBD1. J was trimmed by 1 base and V by 3 bases; bases with no gene match: 3. This CDR3 contains 14 residues. CDR1 and CDR2 from the germline V gene are DFQATT and SNEGSKA (reference sequence). Here the CDR3 reads CSASRGQGNTEAFF. DNA of the CDR3: TGCAGTGCTAGCAGGGGACAGGGGAACACTGAAGCTTTCTTT.

The rearrangement uses TRBV5-1 and TRBJ1-1; 9 positions agree with TRBD1. The CDR3 is 13 amino acids. CDR1 and CDR2 (germline): SGHRS, YFSETQ. Trimming cost V 7 bases and J 5 bases; bases outside gene matches: 6. CDR3 protein: CASRPGTGTEAFF. For the CDR3, the DNA is TGCGCCAGCCGCCCCGGGACAGGGACTGAAGCTTTCTTT. Full variable domain (outside the CDR3, taken from reference TRBV5-1 and TRBJ1-1): KAGVTQTPRYLIKTRGQQVTLSCSPISGHRSVSWYQQTPGQGLQFLFEYFSETQRNKGNFPGRFSGRQFSNSRSEMNVSTLELGDSALYLCASRPGTGTEAFFGQGTRLTVV.